The rows below give T cell receptor beta chains drawn from one sample of a study of control samples from healthy donors and cancer patients. The data were produced by immunoSEQ multiplex PCR, yet TCRdb's version contains in-frame clones alone and is incomplete. The repertoire holds around 82,000 clones, with approximately 90% as singletons. Sequencing input: blood. The origin of the receptors is a man in his forties or fifties in good health. Both conserved end residues are part of each CDR3. The D gene is left open where the match is weak. Where a row states a size, it is once, few, many or the class of an expanded clone; other rows omit it.

TRBD1 | NA | TRBJ2-7 | TRBV6-1 | TGTGCCAGCAGTTTACAACAGGGGGCTGGCTACGAGCAGTACTTC | CASSLQQGAGYEQYF
TRBD2 | NA | TRBJ2-2 | TRBV11-2 | TGTGCCAGCAGCTTAGATCGCGGGGGGGCCGGAACCGGGGAGCTGTTTTTT | CASSLDRGGAGTGELFF
TRBD1 | NA | TRBJ1-2 | TRBV6-1 | TGTGCCAGCAGTGGAGCATGGGACAGAGATGGCTACACCTTC | CASSGAWDRDGYTF
NA | NA | TRBJ2-3 | TRBV15 | TGTGCCACCAGCAGAGAAGGCTACGTCAACACAGATACGCAGTATTTT | CATSREGYVNTDTQYF
NA | NA | TRBJ2-2 | TRBV2 | TGTGCCAGCAAATGGGCAGCGAACACCGGGGAGCTGTTTTTT | CASKWAANTGELFF
NA | NA | TRBJ1-1 | TRBV2 | TGTGCCAGCAGTGAAGCGGACCTTTACACTGAAGCTTTCTTT | CASSEADLYTEAFF
NA | NA | TRBJ1-5 | TRBV30 | TGTGCCTGGAGGCATTGGGGCGGTGGGAATCAGCCCCAGCATTTT | CAWRHWGGGNQPQHF
NA | once | TRBJ1-5 | TRBV10-3 | TGTGCCATCAGTGAATTAGTCAATCAGCCCCAGCATTTT | CAISELVNQPQHF
NA | NA | TRBJ1-4 | TRBV5-1 | TGCGCCAGCAGCTTGTTAGGGTGGGGTGCAACTAATGAAAAACTGTTTTTT | CASSLLGWGATNEKLFF
NA | NA | TRBJ1-2 | TRBV2 | TGTGCCGGAACACTGGACAGTCTAGCTTCTAACTATGGCTACACCTTC | CAGTLDSLASNYGYTF
TRBD1 | NA | TRBJ1-2 | TRBV5-4 | TGTGCCAGCAGCTTCATCGGGACAGACTATGGCTACACCTTC | CASSFIGTDYGYTF
NA | NA | TRBJ2-1 | TRBV30 | TGTGCCTGGAGTGTAAAAGGACCCAGCTCCTACAATGAGCAGTTCTTC | CAWSVKGPSSYNEQFF
NA | NA | TRBJ1-1 | TRBV18 | TGTGCCAGCTCACCTCAGGCGAACACTGAAGCTTTCTTT | CASSPQANTEAFF
NA | NA | TRBJ2-2 | TRBV19 | TGTGCCAGTAGTATCATTGCCTGGACATCCTATCCTGTGAACACCGGGGAGCTGTTTTTT | CASSIIAWTSYPVNTGELFF
NA | NA | TRBJ2-5 | TRBV4-1 | TGCGCCAGCAGCCGCCCGGGACTCCGAGAGACCCAGTACTTC | CASSRPGLRETQYF
NA | NA | TRBJ2-7 | TRBV15 | TGTGCCACCAGCAGACGTAAAGGGGGGACCGTTACCTACGAGCAGTACTTC | CATSRRKGGTVTYEQYF
NA | few | TRBJ1-1 | TRBV2 | TGTGCCAGCAGTGATCGGGTCTGGGGTGGCCCTGAAGCTTTCTTT | CASSDRVWGGPEAFF
NA | NA | TRBJ2-7 | TRBV12-3/TRBV12-4 | TGTGCCAGCAGCCCCTCCTACGAGCAGTACTTC | CASSPSYEQYF
TRBD1 | NA | TRBJ1-2 | TRBV24-1 | TGTGCCACCAGTGATGACAGGGCCTATGGCTACACCTTC | CATSDDRAYGYTF
TRBD2 | NA | TRBJ2-1 | TRBV2 | TGTGCCAGCAGTGAAGGGCCCTGGGGACTAGCGGGCCCGTTGCAGTTCTTC | CASSEGPWGLAGPLQFF
TRBD1 | NA | TRBJ1-5 | TRBV19 | TGTGCCAGTAGTAAGCAGGGGGGTCAGCATTTT | CASSKQGGQHF
TRBD1 | NA | TRBJ2-5 | TRBV15 | TGTGCCACCAGCATGGACAGGGTGGGCCAGTACTTC | CATSMDRVGQYF
NA | once | TRBJ1-1 | TRBV6-5 | TGTGCCAGCAGTTACAGTCGCAGCAACACTGAAGCTTTCTTT | CASSYSRSNTEAFF
NA | NA | TRBJ2-5 | TRBV30 | TGTGCCTGGAGTGTACTCGTCACGCTTGGGACCCAGTACTTC | CAWSVLVTLGTQYF
NA | NA | TRBJ1-1 | TRBV7-2 | TGTGCCAGCAGCGCTGCGGGGACGGCGGCTTTCTTT | CASSAAGTAAFF
NA | few | TRBJ2-5 | TRBV6-6 | TGTGCCAGCAGTTACTCTACCGATGGGGCCCAGTACTTC | CASSYSTDGAQYF
TRBD1 | NA | TRBJ1-1 | TRBV7-2 | TGTGCCAGCAGCTTTAAGATGGGACAGGGGAACACTGAAGCTTTCTTT | CASSFKMGQGNTEAFF
NA | NA | TRBJ2-2 | TRBV5-1 | TGCGCCAGCAGCTTGGGCGACACCGGGGAGCTGTTTTTT | CASSLGDTGELFF
NA | NA | TRBJ1-3 | TRBV5-1 | TGCGCCAGCAGCTTGGGTGTCACAGGTTACCCAAACACCATATATTTT | CASSLGVTGYPNTIYF
NA | NA | TRBJ1-1 | TRBV6-6 | TGTGCCAGCAGGGCAGGGAGGGAGAACACTGAAGCTTTCTTT | CASRAGRENTEAFF
TRBD1 | NA | TRBJ1-2 | TRBV7-9 | TGTGCCAGCAGGGGACAGGGGTACCATGGCTACACCTTC | CASRGQGYHGYTF
NA | NA | TRBJ2-7 | TRBV2 | TGTGCCAGCGCACTGGGACGTTTCTACGAGCAGTACTTC | CASALGRFYEQYF
TRBD2 | NA | TRBJ2-1 | TRBV5-4 | TGTGCCAGCAGCTTTGGCGGGGGGCCGTCCTCCTACAATGAGCAGTTCTTC | CASSFGGGPSSYNEQFF
TRBD1 | NA | TRBJ1-2 | TRBV2 | TGTGCCAGCACCGACCCAGGGGGCTTGGGCTACACCTTC | CASTDPGGLGYTF
NA | NA | TRBJ2-1 | TRBV15 | TGTGCCACCAGCAGGCTTGACGTTGGGGGGGAGCAGTTCTTC | CATSRLDVGGEQFF
NA | NA | TRBJ1-2 | TRBV4-3 | TGCGCCAGCAGCCCGGGGGGGGATATCTATGGCTACACCTTC | CASSPGGDIYGYTF
TRBD2 | NA | TRBJ2-7 | TRBV5-1 | TGCGCCAGCAGCTTGGCCCCTCGGGGGGGGGTCGAGCAGTACTTC | CASSLAPRGGVEQYF
NA | NA | TRBJ2-2 | TRBV24-1 | TGTGCCACCAGTGACCGGGTTTGGACCGGGGAGCTGTTTTTT | CATSDRVWTGELFF
NA | NA | TRBJ1-2 | TRBV25-1 | TGTGCCAGCAGTGAGGGCGGGTCGAGCCCTTTCTATGGCTACACCTTC | CASSEGGSSPFYGYTF
TRBD1 | NA | TRBJ1-3 | TRBV4-3 | TGCGCCAGCAGCCAAACCCATACAGGGGGCGGAAACACCATATATTTT | CASSQTHTGGGNTIYF
NA | NA | TRBJ2-4 | TRBV6-1 | TGTGCCAGCAGTGAATGGGGACCCACAGTAGGAAACATTCAGTACTTC | CASSEWGPTVGNIQYF
NA | many | TRBJ2-2 | TRBV7-9 | TGTGCCAGCAGCTTAGGGATGCGGGCCCCCGGGGAGCTGTTTTTT | CASSLGMRAPGELFF
TRBD1 | NA | TRBJ1-1 | TRBV11-3 | TGTGCCAGCAGCACCAAAACAGGACGACAGGGAGACACTGAAGCTTTCTTT | CASSTKTGRQGDTEAFF
TRBD1 | NA | TRBJ1-1 | TRBV12-3/TRBV12-4 | TGTGCCAGCAGTTGGACAGGGGGCACTGAAGCTTTCTTT | CASSWTGGTEAFF
TRBD1 | NA | TRBJ2-7 | TRBV7-2 | TGTGCCAGCAGCGCGTTCGGGACAGGGGTACAGGAGCAGTACTTC | CASSAFGTGVQEQYF
TRBD2 | NA | TRBJ2-3 | TRBV30 | TGTGCCTGGAGCCGGGGGGGCCGTAAAAGCACAGATACGCAGTATTTT | CAWSRGGRKSTDTQYF
TRBD2 | NA | TRBJ2-3 | TRBV10-3 | TGTGCCATCAGTGAGAAACCCGGGACTAGTATCACAGATACGCAGTATTTT | CAISEKPGTSITDTQYF
TRBD1 | NA | TRBJ1-1 | TRBV30 | TGTGCCTGGAGTCCCCGGGACAGGGGTTTGAACACTGAAGCTTTCTTT | CAWSPRDRGLNTEAFF
TRBD1 | NA | TRBJ1-5 | TRBV10-3 | TGTGCCATCGGACAGGGTTCGGATCAGCCCCAGCATTTT | CAIGQGSDQPQHF
NA | NA | TRBJ2-2 | TRBV4-1 | TGCGCCAGCAGCCAGGGCTACACCGGGGAGCTGTTTTTT | CASSQGYTGELFF
NA | NA | TRBJ2-1 | TRBV29-1 | TGCAGCGTTGCTTACGACAGTCACAATGAGCAGTTCTTC | CSVAYDSHNEQFF
NA | NA | TRBJ2-7 | TRBV14 | TGTGCCAGCAGCCAAGAGAACCAAGGCTCCTACGAGCAGTACTTC | CASSQENQGSYEQYF
NA | once | TRBJ1-2 | TRBV6-6 | TGTGCCAGCAGCCAATCGGGCAGCTATGGCTACACCTTC | CASSQSGSYGYTF
NA | NA | TRBJ1-5 | TRBV5-5 | TGTGCCAGCAGCTTGTTAGAATATAGCAATCAGCCCCAGCATTTT | CASSLLEYSNQPQHF
NA | NA | TRBJ2-2 | TRBV7-5 | TGTGCCAGAAGCTTCCCCAGGGAGGGAGACACCGGGGAGCTGTTTTTT | CARSFPREGDTGELFF
TRBD1 | NA | TRBJ1-1 | TRBV5-4 | TGTGCCAGCAGCTTGGGGACAGGATCCACTGAAGCTTTCTTT | CASSLGTGSTEAFF
NA | NA | TRBJ2-3 | TRBV9 | TGTGCCAGCAGCGTACAAGGGGCTAGGACAGATACGCAGTATTTT | CASSVQGARTDTQYF